Presented here are 18 T cell receptor beta chains from one specimen sequenced in a study of blood T cell repertoires in COVID-19. Sequencing used immunoSEQ multiplex PCR; TCRdb keeps in-frame clones, though not all of them. The sample holds a few hundred thousand clones, approximately 87% seen once. The sequencing sample was made of PBMCs or T cells enriched from blood (not recorded which). The receptors here all came from a woman aged 50 to 60 who had recovered from COVID-19.

CDR3 residues: CASSGTGDRYNEQFF. The CDR3, as DNA: TGTGCCAGCAGCGGTACAGGGGACCGGTACAATGAGCAGTTCTTC. This chain links TRBV7-9 with TRBJ2-1, with TRBD1 identical over 7 bases. After removal of 5 bases from V and 4 bases from J, the junction contained 8 bases not matched to a gene. Germline CDR1 SEHNR, CDR2 FQNEAQ (reference sequence). The CDR3 sequence is 15 residues long.

Comment on this clone: Within the sample, other DNA sequences also encode this same CDR3. The rearrangement links TRBV18 to TRBJ1-2; 10 nucleotides align to TRBD1. The CDR3 length is 13 residues. The V segment lost 2 bases and the J segment 7 bases; nucleotides outside the gene matches: 1. CDR1 is KGHSH, CDR2 LQKENI, per germline. The DNA for the CDR3 is TGTGCCAGCTCACCAGACAGGGGGCTTGGCTACACCTTC. Translation: CASSPDRGLGYTF.

The chain links TRBV5-5 to TRBJ1-6; 11 bases agree with TRBD1. Germline assignment: CDR1 SGHKS and CDR2 YYEKEE (reference sequence). V lost 0 bases, J lost 7 bases, and 3 bases stayed unmatched. The CDR3 sequence is 16 residues long. The CDR3 spells CASSLGTGGLNSPLHF. CDR3 nucleotide sequence: TGTGCCAGCAGCTTGGGGACAGGGGGCTTAAATTCACCCCTCCACTTT.

The V call is TRBV12-3 or TRBV12-4, the J call TRBJ2-1; D uncertain. Trimming shortened V by 5 bases and J by 7 bases, and 6 bases separated the two germline ends. This CDR3 has 11 amino acids. The CDR3 region is CASSPLNEQFF. The CDR3 nucleotides are TGTGCCAGCAGTCCCCTAAATGAGCAGTTCTTC.

The chain is built from TRBV9 and TRBJ2-7; 9 nucleotides align to TRBD1. CDR3 length equals 15 residues. V lost 1 base to trimming and J lost 2 bases; unmatched junction nucleotides: 4. Germline V gene sequence: CDR1 SGDLS, CDR2 YYNGEE. Here the CDR3 reads CASSVRDRAPYEQYF. CDR3 in DNA: TGTGCCAGCAGCGTAAGGGACAGGGCCCCCTACGAGCAGTACTTC. Based on the CDR3 plus reference TRBV9 and TRBJ2-7, the full variable domain is DSGVTQTPKHLITATGQRVTLRCSPRSGDLSVYWYQQSLDQGLQFLIQYYNGEERAKGNILERFSAQQFPDLHSELNLSSLELGDSALYFCASSVRDRAPYEQYFGPGTRLTVT.

This chain links TRBV4-3 with TRBJ1-5; TRBD1 agrees at 7 bases. The CDR3 covers 15 residues. Looked up from germline, CDR1 is LGHNA and CDR2 is YSLEER. J gave up 5 bases and V 2 bases, and 6 bases lay outside the gene matches. The CDR3 is CASSQTGAHDQPQHF. The CDR3, as DNA: TGCGCCAGCAGCCAAACAGGGGCCCACGATCAGCCCCAGCATTTT.

The CDR3 bases are TGTGCCAGCAGTTCGACTAGCGGGGGGGCTACTGAGCAGTTCTTC. Encoded protein: CASSSTSGGATEQFF. V gene TRBV2 combines with J gene TRBJ2-1; TRBD2 matches 14 bases. This CDR3 is 15 amino acids long. The V segment lost 5 bases and the J segment 9 bases; nucleotides outside the gene matches: 6. In germline, CDR1 is SNHLY, CDR2 FYNNEI.

The V gene is TRBV6-5, the J gene TRBJ1-3, with 9 bases lining up with TRBD1. This CDR3 spans 15 amino acids. The germline gives CDR1 MNHEY, CDR2 SVGAGI. The V segment lost 7 bases and the J segment 2 bases; nucleotides outside the gene matches: 6. CDR3 sequence: CASTYDRGTGNTIYF. In DNA, the CDR3 is TGTGCCAGCACCTACGACAGGGGGACTGGAAACACCATATATTTT.

As for this clone: Other DNA variants within this sample encode the same CDR3. The CDR3 reads CASSQGVNTEAFF. CDR3 bases: TGTGCCAGCAGCCAGGGCGTGAACACTGAAGCTTTCTTT. The genes are TRBV3-1 (or the pseudogene TRBV3-2) and TRBJ1-1; D unclear. The CDR3 is made up of 13 amino acids. V lost 3 bases, J lost 0 bases, and 5 bases lay in between. From germline, CDR1 is LGHDT and CDR2 YNNKEL (reference sequence).

This clone was observed once. The genes are TRBV7-2 and TRBJ2-5, with D hard to call. The CDR3 consists of 13 residues. Germline V gene data show CDR1 as SGHTA and CDR2 as FQGNSA. V dropped 5 bases and J dropped 5 bases, with 12 bases sitting between them. The CDR3 here is CASSEYLRETQYF. In DNA, the CDR3 is TGTGCCAGCAGCGAATATCTTCGGGAGACCCAGTACTTC.

The chain is built from TRBV20-1 and TRBJ1-4, with D tentatively TRBD1 (5 bases). Per germline, CDR1 DFQATT and CDR2 SNEGSKA (reference sequence). The CDR3 totals 15 residues. V was cut by 3 bases and J by 7 bases, with 18 bases left in between. CDR3 DNA: TGCAGTGCTAGTGATTTCAGGGTCGGATTTGAAAAACTGTTTTTT. Protein: CSASDFRVGFEKLFF.

The chain combines TRBV5-6 with TRBJ1-5, with 8 positions matching TRBD1. Germline lookup yields CDR1 SGHDT and CDR2 YYEEEE. The CDR3 has 15 amino acids. The V segment lost 1 base and the J segment 6 bases; nucleotides outside the gene matches: 6. In DNA, the CDR3 is TGTGCCAGCAGCTTGTACTCAGGGGGCCGTCAGCCCCAGCATTTT. It yields the protein CASSLYSGGRQPQHF.

CDR3 nucleotide sequence: TGTGCCAGCAGCCCAACCCGGGTACCCATTGGCTACACCTTC. It translates to CASSPTRVPIGYTF. The chain has TRBV7-8 and TRBJ1-2; D remains ambiguous. Germline CDR1 SGHVS, CDR2 FQNEAQ. Trimming removed 5 bases at V and 7 bases at J, with 17 bases between. This CDR3 comprises 14 residues.

The chain employs TRBV9 and TRBJ1-3, with D possibly being TRBD1 (5 bases). The ends were cut back, 3 bases at V and 0 bases at J, with 7 bases in the middle. The CDR3 spans 14 residues. The germline V gene has CDR1 SGDLS and CDR2 YYNGEE. The CDR3 DNA follows: TGTGCCAGCAGCGACCAGGGCTCTGGAAACACCATATATTTT. Encoded protein: CASSDQGSGNTIYF.

The J gene is TRBJ1-5, the V gene TRBV19, with a weak D call TRBD1 (6 bases). Deletions cut 6 bases from V and 0 bases from J, with 15 bases between. Germline V gene lookup returns CDR1 LNHDA and CDR2 SQIVND (reference sequence). The CDR3 extends over 16 amino acids. The CDR3 sequence is CASSLGQYYSNQPQHF. CDR3 sequence (DNA): TGTGCCAGTAGCCTAGGACAGTATTATAGCAATCAGCCCCAGCATTTT.

The chain joins TRBV11-2 to TRBJ1-1, with TRBD1 as a possible D gene (5 bases). V lost 7 bases and J lost 6, with 24 bases in between. Germline V gene sequence: CDR1 SGHAT, CDR2 FQNNGV. This CDR3 spans 16 amino acids. CDR3 protein: CASTPYWAQGGAEAFF. DNA of the CDR3: TGTGCCAGCACCCCTTATTGGGCTCAGGGAGGCGCTGAAGCTTTCTTT.

The V call is TRBV12-3 or TRBV12-4, the J call TRBJ1-1; 7 bases fit TRBD1. This CDR3 spans 13 amino acids. V was pared by 2 bases and J by 6 bases, with 3 bases of the junction left unmatched. CDR3 loop: CASSLKGGSEAFF. In nucleotides, the CDR3 is TGTGCCAGCAGTTTAAAAGGGGGCTCTGAAGCTTTCTTT.

This sequence joins TRBV9 and TRBJ2-3, with 8 nucleotides matching TRBD2. Germline lookup yields CDR1 SGDLS and CDR2 YYNGEE. The CDR3 consists of 14 residues. V lost 4 bases, J lost 2 bases, and 3 bases stayed unmatched. The CDR3 protein is CASSLGRVTDTQYF. In DNA, the CDR3 is TGTGCCAGCAGCCTCGGGAGGGTCACAGATACGCAGTATTTT.